This TCR beta chain comes out of a study of graft-versus-host responses after intestinal transplantation. TCRdb's copy holds only in-frame clones and misses some; the assay was immunoSEQ multiplex PCR. The table records approximately 14,000 clones, approximately 87% of them present only once. The V end was cut by 0 bases, the J end by 6 bases, with 12 bases between. This CDR3 contains 14 residues. Germline V gene sequence: CDR1 SGDLS, CDR2 YYNGEE. The chain carries TRBV9 and TRBJ1-2; D is uncertain. This receptor was taken from a human patient who received an intestinal transplant, so some T cells may come from the graft donor. The sequencing used bone marrow, collected nearly 130 days after intestinal transplantation. The CDR3 DNA is TGTGCCAGCAGCGTAGGGCCAGAATTGGATGGCTACACCTTC. This translates into CASSVGPELDGYTF.